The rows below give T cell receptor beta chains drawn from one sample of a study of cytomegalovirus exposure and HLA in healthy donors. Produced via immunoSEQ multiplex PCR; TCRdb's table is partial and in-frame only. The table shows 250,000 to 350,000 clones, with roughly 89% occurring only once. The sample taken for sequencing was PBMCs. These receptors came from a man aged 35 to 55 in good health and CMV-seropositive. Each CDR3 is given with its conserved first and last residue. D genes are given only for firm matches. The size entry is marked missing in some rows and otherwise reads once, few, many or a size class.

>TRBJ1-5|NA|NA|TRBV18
CASSRDFYQPQHF
TGTGCCAGCTCACGGGACTTTTATCAGCCCCAGCATTTT
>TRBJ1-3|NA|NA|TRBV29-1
CSVEGDSFYSGNTIYF
TGCAGCGTTGAGGGGGACTCCTTCTACTCTGGAAACACCATATATTTT
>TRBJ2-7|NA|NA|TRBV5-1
CASSLGGFYEQYF
TGCGCCAGCAGCTTGGGAGGTTTCTACGAGCAGTACTTC
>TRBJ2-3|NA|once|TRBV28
CASSLLGPPDTQYF
TGTGCCAGCAGTTTATTGGGCCCACCAGATACGCAGTATTTT
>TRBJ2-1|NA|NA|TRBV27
CASSPDSPGNEQFF
TGTGCCAGCAGCCCGGACAGCCCGGGGAATGAGCAGTTCTTC
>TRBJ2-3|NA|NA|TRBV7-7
CASSVSPGTQTDTQYF
TGTGCTAGCAGCGTCAGTCCCGGGACACAAACAGATACGCAGTATTTT
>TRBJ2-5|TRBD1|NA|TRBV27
CASSFRDRVETQYF
TGTGCCAGCAGTTTCCGGGACAGGGTTGAGACCCAGTACTTC
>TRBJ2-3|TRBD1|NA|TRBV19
CASSIGYRGTDTQYF
TGTGCCAGTAGTATAGGGTACAGGGGTACAGATACGCAGTATTTT
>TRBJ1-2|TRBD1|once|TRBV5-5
CASSLEVGQGARGYTF
TGTGCCAGCAGCTTGGAAGTGGGACAGGGGGCTAGGGGCTACACCTTC
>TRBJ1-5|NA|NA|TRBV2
CASSDFRQGNQPQHF
TGTGCCAGCAGTGATTTTAGACAGGGCAATCAGCCCCAGCATTTT
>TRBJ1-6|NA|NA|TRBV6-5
CASSYPPGTNSPLHF
TGTGCCAGCAGTTACCCGCCAGGGACAAATTCACCCCTCCACTTT
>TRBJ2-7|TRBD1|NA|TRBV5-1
CASSSGTGGTYEQYF
TGCGCCAGCAGCTCCGGGACAGGAGGCACCTACGAGCAGTACTTC
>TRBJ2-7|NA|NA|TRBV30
CAWRDRDSYEQYF
TGTGCCTGGAGGGATCGGGACTCCTACGAGCAGTACTTC
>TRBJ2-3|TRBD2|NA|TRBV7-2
CASSRGLAGGFEETDTQYF
TGTGCCAGCAGCCGTGGTCTAGCGGGAGGTTTTGAAGAAACAGATACGCAGTATTTT
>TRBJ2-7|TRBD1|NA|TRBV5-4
CASSPTAGTGSYEQYF
TGTGCCAGCAGCCCAACCGCCGGGACAGGGTCCTACGAGCAGTACTTC
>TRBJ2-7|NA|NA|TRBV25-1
CASIGTGTRYEQYF
TGTGCCTCCATCGGAACAGGGACGAGGTACGAGCAGTACTTC
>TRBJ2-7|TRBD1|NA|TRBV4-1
CASSPGPTGAYEQYF
TGCGCCAGCAGCCCAGGACCGACAGGGGCCTACGAGCAGTACTTC
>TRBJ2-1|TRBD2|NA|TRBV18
CASSPGTREFF
TGTGCCAGCTCACCTGGGACTAGGGAGTTCTTC
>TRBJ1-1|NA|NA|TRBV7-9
CASSLAAGETTEAFF
TGTGCCAGCAGCTTAGCTGCAGGGGAAACCACTGAAGCTTTCTTT
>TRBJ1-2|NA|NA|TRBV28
CASSLEGYGYTF
TGTGCCAGCAGTTTGGAGGGCTATGGCTACACCTTC
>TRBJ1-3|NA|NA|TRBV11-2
CASSLDRGNTIYF
TGTGCCAGCAGCTTAGATCGTGGAAACACCATATATTTT
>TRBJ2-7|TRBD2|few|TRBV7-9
CASRRGGTSSYEQYF
TGTGCCAGCCGCCGCGGGGGGACTAGCTCCTACGAGCAGTACTTC
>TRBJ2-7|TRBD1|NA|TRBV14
CASSQESRLRGTASYEQYF
TGTGCCAGCAGCCAAGAGTCTAGGCTCAGGGGGACGGCGTCCTACGAGCAGTACTTC
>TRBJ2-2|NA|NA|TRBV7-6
CASSLGGRGGTGELFF
TGTGCCAGCAGCTTAGGCGGCAGGGGTGGCACCGGGGAGCTGTTTTTT
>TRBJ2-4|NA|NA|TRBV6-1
CASSVTGIFRKNIQYF
TGTGCCAGCAGTGTTACAGGGATTTTTAGGAAAAACATTCAGTACTTC
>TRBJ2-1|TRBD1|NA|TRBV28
CASSLPGQGESHEQFF
TGTGCCAGCAGTTTACCGGGACAGGGGGAATCGCATGAGCAGTTCTTC
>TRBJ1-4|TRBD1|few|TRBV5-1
CASSSDRGGRGELFF
TGCGCCAGCAGCTCGGACAGGGGGGGCCGAGGGGAACTGTTTTTT